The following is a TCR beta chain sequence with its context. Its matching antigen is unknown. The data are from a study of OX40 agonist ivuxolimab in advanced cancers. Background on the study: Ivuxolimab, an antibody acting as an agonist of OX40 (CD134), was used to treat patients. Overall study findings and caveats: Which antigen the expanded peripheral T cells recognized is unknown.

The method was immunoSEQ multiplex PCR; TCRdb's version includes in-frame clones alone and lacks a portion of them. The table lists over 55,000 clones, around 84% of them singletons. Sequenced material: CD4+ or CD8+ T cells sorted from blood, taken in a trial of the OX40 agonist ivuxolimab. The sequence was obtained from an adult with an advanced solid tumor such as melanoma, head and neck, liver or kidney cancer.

The CDR3 DNA sequence: TGTGCCAGCAGAATACCCCGGGGGGGGTACACCGGGGAGCTGTTTTTT. Translated, it gives CASRIPRGGYTGELFF. The J gene is TRBJ2-2, the V gene TRBV28, with 8 bases lining up with TRBD2. CDR1 is MDHEN and CDR2 is SYDVKM in the germline V gene. The CDR3 contains 16 residues. Losses at the gene ends were 6 bases for V and 3 bases for J; bases not matched to a gene: 9.